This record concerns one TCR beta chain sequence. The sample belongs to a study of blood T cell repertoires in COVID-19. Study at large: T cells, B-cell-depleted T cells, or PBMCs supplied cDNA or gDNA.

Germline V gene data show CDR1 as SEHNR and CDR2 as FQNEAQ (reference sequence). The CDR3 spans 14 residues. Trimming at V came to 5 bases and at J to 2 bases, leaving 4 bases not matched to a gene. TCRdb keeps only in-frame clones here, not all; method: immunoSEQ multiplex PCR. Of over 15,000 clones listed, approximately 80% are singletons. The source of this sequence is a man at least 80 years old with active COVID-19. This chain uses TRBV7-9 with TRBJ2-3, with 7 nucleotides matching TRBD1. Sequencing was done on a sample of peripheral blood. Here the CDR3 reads CASSETGYTDTQYF. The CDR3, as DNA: TGTGCCAGCAGCGAGACAGGGTACACAGATACGCAGTATTTT.